The clone carrying this T cell receptor beta chain was recorded at least ten times. To make TCR beta libraries, researchers used iRepertoire HTBI primers and Arm-PCR of CDR3 regions. TCRdb fed the multiplex PCR reads into MiXCR, producing one record per CDR3 protein. The sample has 350,000 to 400,000 distinct CDR3 sequences, around 15% seen once. The entry originates in a study of regulatory T cells in long-lasting Graves disease. Time point indicated: newly diagnosed GD, antithyroid drugs for less than 3 months. PBMCs were the source of the RNA used for TCR sequencing. The clonotype originates from a female donor with Graves disease. The sample consisted of peripheral blood mononuclear cells (PBMCs), taken at new diagnosis, from a patient treated with antithyroid drugs.

This chain's CDR3 is CASSPAGYGYTF. Written as DNA, the CDR3 is TGCGCCAGCAGCCCAGCAGGCTATGGCTACACCTTC. V usage is TRBV5-1 and J usage is TRBJ1-2; D is uncertain. Germline lookup yields CDR1 SGHRS and CDR2 YFSETQ. Trimming cost V 4 bases and J 4 bases, with 8 bases left between them. This CDR3 is 12 amino acids long.